The 8 T cell receptor beta chains below all came from one sample that was sequenced in a study of technical replicates of blood from a few donors. The assay was immunoSEQ multiplex PCR, and TCRdb's table has in-frame clones only and misses some. In the table there are tens of thousands of clones, over 95% of which are singletons. Sequences were obtained from T cells isolated from PBMCs. The receptor source for this set is a human donor in good health.

This sequence joins TRBV7-6 and TRBJ2-7; TRBD1 might be the D (6 bases). V was shortened by 5 bases and J by 6 bases, with 14 bases between the two germline ends. Germline assignment: CDR1 SGHVS and CDR2 FNYEAQ. The CDR3 runs 13 residues. The DNA of the CDR3 is TGTGCCAGCAGCGCCTTACAGGGTCGCGAGCAGTACTTC. It translates to CASSALQGREQYF.

The rearrangement joins TRBV5-1 to TRBJ1-6; 8 bases align to TRBD1. From germline, CDR1 is SGHRS and CDR2 YFSETQ. This CDR3 is 15 amino acids long. Unmatched junction bases numbered 7, after V lost 5 bases and J lost 6 bases. CDR3: CASRNLDRGNSPLHF. CDR3 coding DNA: TGCGCCAGCAGAAACCTCGACAGGGGTAATTCACCCCTCCACTTT. Together with reference TRBV5-1 and TRBJ1-6, the CDR3 gives the full variable domain: KAGVTQTPRYLIKTRGQQVTLSCSPISGHRSVSWYQQTPGQGLQFLFEYFSETQRNKGNFPGRFSGRQFSNSRSEMNVSTLELGDSALYLCASRNLDRGNSPLHFGNGTRLTVT.

The rearrangement links TRBV7-9 to TRBJ1-1; 11 nucleotides match TRBD1. This CDR3 is built from 16 residues. Trimming cost V 5 bases and J 1 base; bases outside gene matches: 6. CDR1 is SEHNR, CDR2 FQNEAQ, per germline (reference sequence). CDR3 sequence (DNA): TGTGCCAGCAGCCGGGACAGGGGGTTTTCGAACACTGAAGCTTTCTTT. As protein: CASSRDRGFSNTEAFF. The whole variable domain, filled in from reference TRBV7-9 and TRBJ1-1, reads DTGVSQNPRHKITKRGQNVTFRCDPISEHNRLYWYRQTLGQGPEFLTYFQNEAQLEKSRLLSDRFSAERPKGSFSTLEIQRTEQGDSAMYLCASSRDRGFSNTEAFFGQGTRLTVV.

The chain carries TRBV29-1 and TRBJ2-7; perhaps TRBD1 as D (6 bases). The CDR3 runs 12 residues. V shed 4 bases and J shed 3 bases, with 10 bases lying between them. Germline CDR1 SQVTM, CDR2 ANQGSEA. CDR3 region: CSVVQGNYEQYF. CDR3 coding DNA: TGCAGCGTTGTACAGGGCAACTACGAGCAGTACTTC.

This sequence joins TRBV7-9 and TRBJ1-2, with D possibly being TRBD1 (5 bases). CDR1 SEHNR and CDR2 FQNEAQ come from the germline V gene (reference sequence). The CDR3 spans 12 residues. V lost 4 bases, J lost 5 bases, and 8 bases lay in between. The CDR3 is CASSSTGYGYTF. The DNA of the CDR3 is TGTGCCAGCAGCTCCACAGGTTATGGCTACACCTTC.

The chain links TRBV25-1 to TRBJ2-7; D not resolved. This CDR3 region has 15 residues. V was cut by 1 base and J by 4 bases, with 14 bases left in between. Germline loops: CDR1 MGHDK, CDR2 SYGVNS. As DNA, the CDR3 is TGTGCCAGCAGTGAATGGATTGCAGGAAGGTACGAGCAGTACTTC. It specifies CASSEWIAGRYEQYF.

The J gene is TRBJ1-6, the V gene TRBV27; D not resolved. The CDR3 totals 21 residues. Germline assignment: CDR1 MNHEY and CDR2 SMNVEV (reference sequence). V was shortened by 3 bases and J by 5 bases, with 29 bases between the two germline ends. The CDR3 DNA reads as TGTGCCAGCAGTTTCACCCCCTCATCGGTCTTTCTGCGGCAGAATAATTCACCCCTCCACTTT. Residues: CASSFTPSSVFLRQNNSPLHF.

J is TRBJ2-7 and V is TRBV7-9, with 7 nucleotides matching TRBD1. This CDR3 contains 15 residues. Germline V gene sequence: CDR1 SEHNR, CDR2 FQNEAQ (reference sequence). J was trimmed by 2 bases and V by 2 bases; bases with no gene match: 6. The CDR3 coding sequence is TGTGCCAGCAGCTTAATAGGGGGCGCTCCCTACGAGCAGTACTTC. Its protein is CASSLIGGAPYEQYF.